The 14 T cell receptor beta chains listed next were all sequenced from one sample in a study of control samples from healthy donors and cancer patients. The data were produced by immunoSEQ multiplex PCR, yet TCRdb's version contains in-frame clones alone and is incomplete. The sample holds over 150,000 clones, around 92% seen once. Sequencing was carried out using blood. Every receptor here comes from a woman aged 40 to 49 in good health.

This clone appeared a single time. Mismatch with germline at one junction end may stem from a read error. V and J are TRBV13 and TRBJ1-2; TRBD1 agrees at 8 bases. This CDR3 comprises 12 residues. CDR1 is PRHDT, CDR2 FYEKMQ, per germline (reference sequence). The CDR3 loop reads CASSFPGTGPPF. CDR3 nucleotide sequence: TGTGCCAGCAGCTTTCCCGGGACAGGCCCGCCGTTC.

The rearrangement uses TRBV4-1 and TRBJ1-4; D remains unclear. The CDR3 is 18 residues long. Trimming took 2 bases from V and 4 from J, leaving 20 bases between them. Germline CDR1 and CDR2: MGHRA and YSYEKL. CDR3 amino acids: CASSQPYKERVGNEKLFF. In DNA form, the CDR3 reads TGCGCCAGCAGCCAACCTTACAAGGAGAGGGTTGGTAATGAAAAACTGTTTTTT.

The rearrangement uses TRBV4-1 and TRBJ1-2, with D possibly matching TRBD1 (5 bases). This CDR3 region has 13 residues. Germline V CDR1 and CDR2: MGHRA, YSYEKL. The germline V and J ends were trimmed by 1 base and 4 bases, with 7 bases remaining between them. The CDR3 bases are TGCGCCAGCAGCCAAGGGGGGGGCTATGGCTACACCTTC. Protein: CASSQGGGYGYTF.

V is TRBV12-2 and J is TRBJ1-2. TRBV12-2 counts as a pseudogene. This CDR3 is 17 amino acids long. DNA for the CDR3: TGTGCAAGTCGCTTTGGACCCCGGCGGACCCAAATTTATGGCTACACCTTC. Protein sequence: CASRFGPRRTQIYGYTF.

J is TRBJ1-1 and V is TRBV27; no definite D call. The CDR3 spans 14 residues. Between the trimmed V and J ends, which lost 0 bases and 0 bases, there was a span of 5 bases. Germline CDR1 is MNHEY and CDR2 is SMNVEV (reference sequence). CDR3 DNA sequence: TGTGCCAGCAGTTTATCGTCGGTGAACACTGAAGCTTTCTTT. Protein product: CASSLSSVNTEAFF.

This chain's CDR3 is CASSLANSGDQETQYF. The CDR3 region has the DNA TGCGCCAGCAGCTTGGCCAATAGCGGTGATCAAGAGACCCAGTACTTC. V gene TRBV5-1 combines with J gene TRBJ2-5; maybe TRBD2 (6 bases). The CDR3 spans 16 residues. V lost 0 bases to trimming and J lost 2 bases, with 14 bases between them. The germline V gene encodes CDR1 SGHRS and CDR2 YFSETQ.

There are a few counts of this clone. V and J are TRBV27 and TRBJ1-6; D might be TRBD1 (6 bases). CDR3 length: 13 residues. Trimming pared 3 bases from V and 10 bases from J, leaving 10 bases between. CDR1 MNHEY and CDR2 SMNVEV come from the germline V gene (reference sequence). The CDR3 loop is CASSFWGPSPLHF. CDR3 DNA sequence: TGTGCCAGCAGTTTTTGGGGGCCCTCACCCCTCCACTTT.

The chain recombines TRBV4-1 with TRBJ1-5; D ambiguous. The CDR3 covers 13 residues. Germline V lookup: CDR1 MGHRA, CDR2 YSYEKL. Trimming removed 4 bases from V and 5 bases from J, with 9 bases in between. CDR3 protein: CASSRNPDQPQHF. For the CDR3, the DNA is TGCGCCAGCAGCCGAAATCCCGATCAGCCCCAGCATTTT.

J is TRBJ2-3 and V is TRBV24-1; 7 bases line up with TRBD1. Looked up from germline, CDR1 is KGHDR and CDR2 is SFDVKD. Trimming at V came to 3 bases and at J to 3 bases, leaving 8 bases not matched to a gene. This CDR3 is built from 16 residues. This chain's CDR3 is CATSDAQGVLTDTQYF. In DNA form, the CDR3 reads TGTGCCACCAGTGATGCTCAGGGGGTGTTGACAGATACGCAGTATTTT.

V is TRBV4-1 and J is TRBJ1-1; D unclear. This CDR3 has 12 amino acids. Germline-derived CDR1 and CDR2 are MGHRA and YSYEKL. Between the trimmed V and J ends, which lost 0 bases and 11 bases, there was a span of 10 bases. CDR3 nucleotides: TGCGCCAGCAGCCAAGATCGAACGGGGGCTTTCTTT. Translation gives CASSQDRTGAFF.

The CDR3, as DNA: TGTGCCAGCAGTTCTAGGAACACTGAAGCTTTCTTT. Its translation is CASSSRNTEAFF. The chain employs TRBV2 and TRBJ1-1, with no clear D. Trimming removed 5 bases at V and 1 base at J, with 5 bases between. CDR3 length: 12 amino acids. In germline, CDR1 is SNHLY, CDR2 FYNNEI.

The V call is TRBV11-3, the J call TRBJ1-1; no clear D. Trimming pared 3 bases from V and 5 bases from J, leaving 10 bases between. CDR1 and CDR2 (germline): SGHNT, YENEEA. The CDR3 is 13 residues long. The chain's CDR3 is CASSLDGRTEAFF. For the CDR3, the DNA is TGTGCCAGCAGCTTGGATGGCCGGACTGAAGCTTTCTTT.

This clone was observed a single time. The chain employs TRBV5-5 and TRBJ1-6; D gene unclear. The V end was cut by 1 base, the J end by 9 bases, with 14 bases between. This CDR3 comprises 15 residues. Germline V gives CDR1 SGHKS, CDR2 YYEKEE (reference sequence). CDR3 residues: CASSLLEGTGSPLHF. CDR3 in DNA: TGTGCCAGCAGCTTGTTAGAGGGCACGGGTTCACCCCTCCACTTT. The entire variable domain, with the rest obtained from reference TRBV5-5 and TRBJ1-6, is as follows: DAGVTQSPTHLIKTRGQQVTLRCSPISGHKSVSWYQQVLGQGPQFIFQYYEKEERGRGNFPDRFSARQFPNYSSELNVNALLLGDSALYLCASSLLEGTGSPLHFGNGTRLTVT.

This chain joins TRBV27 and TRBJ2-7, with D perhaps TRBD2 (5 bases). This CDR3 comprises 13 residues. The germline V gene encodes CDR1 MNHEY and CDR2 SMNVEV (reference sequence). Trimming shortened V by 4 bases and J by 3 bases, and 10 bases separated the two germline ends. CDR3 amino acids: CASSSGSGYEQYF. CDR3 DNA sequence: TGTGCCAGCAGTTCGGGGTCGGGCTACGAGCAGTACTTC.